This T cell receptor beta chain comes out of a study of T cells after yellow fever vaccination. Whole-study results and caveats: A secondary response was less intense yet reached its peak sooner, at day 5 versus 15. Clonotypes appearing in both CD4 and CD8 compartments existed, and their share was small.

This clonotype was detected only a few times. Its target is not known. TCRdb re-derived calls from the 5' RACE reads in MiXCR, one entry per CDR3 protein. The sample records about 150,000 distinct CDR3 sequences, approximately 6.2% being singletons. CDR1 SGHNT and CDR2 YYREEE come from the germline V gene (reference sequence). The CDR3 spans 16 residues. The V end was cut by 1 base, the J end by 1 base, with 9 bases between. The chain joins TRBV5-4 to TRBJ2-6, with D possibly called TRBD1 or TRBD2 (6 bases each). The starting material was CD4+ T cells sorted from PBMCs, obtained on the day of the first yellow fever vaccination. The sequence was collected from a man younger than 35 who received the YFV17D yellow fever vaccine. The CDR3 sequence: CASSLKGGSGANVLTF. CDR3 in DNA: TGTGCCAGCAGCTTGAAGGGGGGTTCTGGGGCCAACGTCCTGACTTTC.